A single sample gave rise to the 8 T cell receptor beta chains below, sequenced in a study of T cell changes during pregnancy in multiple sclerosis. The assay was immunoSEQ multiplex PCR, and TCRdb's table has in-frame clones only and misses some. The data show tens of thousands of clones, with roughly 92% seen just once and 0.35% to 0.45% held by the top ten. Sequenced material: CD4+ T cells from peripheral blood mononuclear cells, taken in the third trimester of pregnancy. All receptors come from a female donor in good health, enrolled as a control in a pregnancy study.

This clone was seen more than once but under ten times. CDR3 sequence reads: CASSGAPSSYNEQFF. CDR3 bases: TGTGCCAGCAGCGGGGCCCCGAGCTCCTACAATGAGCAGTTCTTC. The V gene is TRBV7-3, the J gene TRBJ2-1, with D possibly matching TRBD1 (5 bases). V was cut by 5 bases and J by 0 bases, with 11 bases left in between. The V gene's germline CDR1 is SGHTA and CDR2 FQGTGA. The CDR3 covers 15 residues. The full variable domain, with the rest looked up from reference TRBV7-3 and TRBJ2-1, is GAGVSQTPSNKVTEKGKYVELRCDPISGHTALYWYRQSLGQGPEFLIYFQGTGAADDSGLPNDRFFAVRPEGSVSTLKIQRTERGDSAVYLCASSGAPSSYNEQFFGPGTRLTVL.

This chain joins TRBV5-4 and TRBJ1-6; D is undetermined. The germline V and J ends were trimmed by 0 bases and 9 bases, with 10 bases remaining between them. Germline values: CDR1 SGHNT, CDR2 YYREEE (reference sequence). The CDR3 extends over 14 amino acids. The CDR3 DNA reads as TGTGCCAGCAGCTTGGCCGTTTTCAGTTCACCCCTCCACTTT. Translating gives CASSLAVFSSPLHF.

This clone occurred once. The rearrangement uses TRBV14 and TRBJ2-1, with a possible D match to TRBD2 (6 bases). Germline V gene sequence: CDR1 SGHDN, CDR2 FVKESK. The CDR3 extends over 13 amino acids. Trimming cost V 0 bases and J 9 bases, with 9 bases left between them. The CDR3 DNA reads TGTGCCAGCAGCCAAGATTTGGGGGGTGAGCAGTTCTTC. Residues: CASSQDLGGEQFF.

This chain joins TRBV4-2 and TRBJ2-7, with D tentatively TRBD2 (6 bases). The germline gives CDR1 LGHNA, CDR2 YNFKEQ. This CDR3 contains 16 residues. The ends were cut back, 1 base at V and 2 bases at J, with 15 bases in the middle. In DNA form, the CDR3 reads TGTGCCAGCAGCCAAGCAGTCGGAGGGCCTACCTACGAGCAGTACTTC. Protein: CASSQAVGGPTYEQYF.

This chain joins TRBV4-1 and TRBJ1-1, with 10 bases identical to TRBD1. Germline CDR1 reads MGHRA; CDR2 reads YSYEKL. The ends lost 4 bases at V and 2 bases at J; junction bases unmatched: 4. The CDR3 is made up of 15 amino acids. CDR3 sequence (DNA): TGCGCCAGCAGCCCATCGACAGGGGGCAACACTGAAGCTTTCTTT. It codes for CASSPSTGGNTEAFF.

The V and J genes are TRBV19 and TRBJ2-7, with TRBD1 matching over 7 bases. Germline V gene lookup returns CDR1 LNHDA and CDR2 SQIVND (reference sequence). J was trimmed by 6 bases and V by 2 bases; bases with no gene match: 10. The CDR3 runs 15 residues. CDR3 protein: CASSIRGGADGEQYF. CDR3 nucleotides: TGTGCCAGTAGTATACGAGGGGGCGCGGATGGCGAGCAGTACTTC.

The chain uses TRBV2 and TRBJ1-5, with 9 bases aligning to TRBD1. This CDR3 comprises 15 residues. The junction had 8 bases not matched to a gene; V was cut back by 7 bases and J by 4 bases. The V gene's germline CDR1 is SNHLY and CDR2 FYNNEI. As DNA, the CDR3 is TGTGCCAGCAAGTCGCTGGGGACAGGGAATCAGCCCCAGCATTTT. It encodes CASKSLGTGNQPQHF.

This sequence joins TRBV9 and TRBJ2-7; the D gene is possibly TRBD2 (6 bases). Germline values: CDR1 SGDLS, CDR2 YYNGEE. V was clipped by 7 bases and J by 4 bases, with 12 bases between them. This CDR3 is 12 amino acids long. In DNA, the CDR3 is TGTGCCAGCGGGCGGGAAAAGTACGAGCAGTACTTC. This encodes CASGREKYEQYF.